Presented here are 26 T cell receptor beta chains from one specimen sequenced in a study of RUNX1 and TCR beta rearrangement in T-cell leukemia. Next generation amplicon sequencing characterized TCR beta DJ and VDJ rearrangements. TCRdb analysed the PCR reads with MiXCR anew, one entry per CDR3 protein. Altogether roughly 160 distinct CDR3 sequences are present, about 46% being singletons, with the ten largest covering approximately 60%. The sequenced sample was blood. The receptors derive from a female donor with T-cell acute lymphoblastic leukemia.

This clonotype has only a few counts. This may be a read error: a much more frequent sequence differs by one nucleotide. The chain recombines TRBV20-1 with TRBJ2-5; D is uncertain. The V and J ends lost 6 bases and 1 base respectively, with 12 bases between them. The germline gives CDR1 DFQATT, CDR2 SNEGSKA (reference sequence). The CDR3 contains 13 residues. The CDR3, as DNA: TGCAGTGCGGAACGGACGACCCAAGAGACCCAGTACTTC. Protein sequence: CSAERTTQETQYF.

A few counts support this clonotype. Here the CDR3 reads CASSHKAGAPPYEQYF. The CDR3 bases are TGTGCCAGCAGCCACAAGGCCGGCGCCCCCCCCTACGAGCAGTACTTC. The genes are TRBV3-1 and TRBJ2-7; no reliable D call. The CDR3 has 16 residues. The ends were cut back, 3 bases at V and 2 bases at J, with 17 bases in the middle. Germline assignment: CDR1 LGHDT and CDR2 YNNKEL (reference sequence).

This chain links TRBV11-2 with TRBJ2-7; tentatively, D is TRBD2 (6 bases). V was clipped by 0 bases and J by 0 bases, with 12 bases between them. The CDR3 has 16 residues. In germline, CDR1 is SGHAT, CDR2 FQNNGV. The CDR3 loop is CASSLEGRSVSYEQYF. The CDR3 bases are TGTGCCAGCAGCTTAGAAGGGAGGAGCGTCTCCTACGAGCAGTACTTC.

The chain joins TRBV20-1 to TRBJ1-1, with 7 bases matching TRBD1. Germline V gene data show CDR1 as DFQATT and CDR2 as SNEGSKA (reference sequence). V lost 5 bases to trimming and J lost 5 bases; unmatched junction nucleotides: 8. The CDR3 totals 13 residues. CDR3 sequence (DNA): TGCAGTGCTGGGACCGGGACAGTGACTGAAGCTTTCTTT. It is translated as CSAGTGTVTEAFF.

The genes are TRBV11-3 and TRBJ1-1; D gene ambiguous. Germline V CDR1 and CDR2: SGHNT, YENEEA. The V and J ends lost 8 bases and 1 base respectively, with 14 bases between them. CDR3 length: 14 residues. The DNA of the CDR3 is TGTGCCAGCCTAGGACCGACCCAGAACACTGAAGCTTTCTTT. Amino acids: CASLGPTQNTEAFF.

V and J are TRBV20-1 and TRBJ2-7; TRBD2 is a possible D gene (6 bases). The V and J ends lost 4 bases and 1 base respectively, with 17 bases between them. CDR1 DFQATT and CDR2 SNEGSKA come from the germline V gene (reference sequence). CDR3 size: 15 residues. The DNA for the CDR3 is TGCAGTGCTATATCGGTGGGAGGCGCTTCCTACGAGCAGTACTTC. Translating it yields CSAISVGGASYEQYF.

The V call is TRBV2, the J call TRBJ2-3, with 13 bases matching TRBD2. The V gene's germline CDR1 is SNHLY and CDR2 FYNNEI. This CDR3 region has 17 residues. Germline trimming cut 3 bases from V and 4 bases from J; bases unmatched to any gene: 7. The CDR3 DNA reads as TGTGCCAGCAGTGAGTGGTGGACTAGCGGGGGCGCAGATACGCAGTATTTT. Protein: CASSEWWTSGGADTQYF.

This clonotype is medium-sized by share. This sequence may be a read error, since a much larger clone differs from it by one base. The chain carries TRBV28 and TRBJ1-5; no clear D gene. Deletions cut 9 bases from V and 5 bases from J, with 14 bases between. Germline loops: CDR1 MDHEN, CDR2 SYDVKM. The CDR3 consists of 13 residues. This CDR3 is CASQWRGDQPQHF. The CDR3 DNA reads TGTGCCAGTCAATGGAGAGGCGATCAGCCCCAGCATTTT.

This clonotype is large within its sample. The chain links TRBV5-1 to TRBJ1-1, with D perhaps matching TRBD1 (5 bases). This CDR3 has 15 residues. CDR1 and CDR2 from the germline V gene are SGHRS and YFSETQ. Trimming removed 1 base from V and 7 bases from J, with 17 bases in between. The CDR3 spells CASSLKGQEGVEAFF. The CDR3 DNA is TGCGCCAGCAGCTTGAAAGGGCAGGAAGGGGTTGAAGCTTTCTTT.

The chain uses TRBV10-3 and TRBJ1-1; unclear D gene. Trimming removed 10 bases at V and 1 base at J, with 10 bases between. This CDR3 has 12 residues. The V gene's germline CDR1 is ENHRY and CDR2 SYGVKD. CDR3 sequence reads: CASRRSNTEAFF. The CDR3 DNA reads TGTGCCAGCAGACGGTCGAACACTGAAGCTTTCTTT.

This clonotype is large within its sample. This sequence joins TRBV5-4 and TRBJ2-7, with D maybe TRBD1 (5 bases). Germline values: CDR1 SGHNT, CDR2 YYREEE (reference sequence). Deletions cut 4 bases from V and 9 bases from J, with 17 bases between. The CDR3 consists of 13 residues. The CDR3 protein is CASSQQSGYRQYF. The CDR3 DNA sequence: TGTGCCAGCAGCCAACAATCAGGGTATCGGCAGTACTTC.

By sample share, this clonotype is large. J is TRBJ2-7 and V is TRBV7-9; D is unresolved. The CDR3 spans 14 residues. From germline, CDR1 is SEHNR and CDR2 FQNEAQ (reference sequence). V dropped 3 bases and J dropped 1 base, with 10 bases sitting between them. The CDR3 DNA reads TGTGCCAGCAGCTTTACCCAGGTTTCCTACGAGCAGTACTTC. It translates to CASSFTQVSYEQYF.

This clonotype is termed large. J is TRBJ1-2 and V is TRBV28; TRBD1 agrees at 12 bases. Germline loops: CDR1 MDHEN, CDR2 SYDVKM. With 6 bases clipped from V and 8 bases from J, the junction kept 7 bases outside the gene matches. The CDR3 sequence is 14 residues long. The CDR3 DNA reads TGTGCCAGCAGGCCGGGACAGGGGGCGTGGGGCTACACCTTC. Translation gives CASRPGQGAWGYTF.

The chain couples TRBV5-6 to TRBJ1-2; D is undetermined. The CDR3 is 15 amino acids. Trimming removed 2 bases from V and 2 bases from J, with 13 bases in between. In germline, CDR1 is SGHDT, CDR2 YYEEEE. This CDR3 reads CASSFISLVNYGYTF. The CDR3 nucleotides are TGTGCCAGCAGCTTTATCAGCCTAGTGAACTATGGCTACACCTTC.

The gene calls are TRBV11-2 and TRBJ1-5, with TRBD1 as a possible D gene (5 bases). Germline CDR1 and CDR2: SGHAT and FQNNGV. The ends were cut back, 5 bases at V and 0 bases at J, with 5 bases in the middle. This CDR3 is 13 amino acids long. CDR3 loop: CASSRGSNQPQHF. In DNA, the CDR3 is TGTGCCAGCAGCAGGGGTAGCAATCAGCCCCAGCATTTT.

This chain links TRBV28 with TRBJ1-4, with 8 positions matching TRBD1. This CDR3 contains 17 residues. In germline, CDR1 is MDHEN, CDR2 SYDVKM. V dropped 4 bases and J dropped 8; count of bases not matched to a gene: 15. CDR3 protein: CASSSSLIGQGYEKLFF. The CDR3 DNA is TGTGCCAGCAGTTCCTCCTTGATCGGACAGGGTTACGAAAAACTGTTTTTT.

Sample share makes this clonotype hyperexpanded. Its ends do not fully match the called genes, so a read error is possible. V and J are TRBV20-1 and TRBJ2-7; D is possibly TRBD2 (5 bases). Per germline, CDR1 DFQATT and CDR2 SNEGSKA (reference sequence). CDR3 size: 14 residues. The CDR3 DNA is TGCAGTGCCAGAGGGCGGCCTGAGGGCTACGAGCAGTACTTC. Its protein is CSARGRPEGYEQYF.

The chain joins TRBV5-6 to TRBJ1-1, with D unclear. V was trimmed by 1 base and J by 5 bases, leaving 3 bases between them. CDR3 length: 11 residues. Germline CDR1 reads SGHDT; CDR2 reads YYEEEE. The CDR3 here is CASSLWTEAFF. In DNA, the CDR3 is TGTGCCAGCAGCTTGTGGACTGAAGCTTTCTTT. Complete variable domain (other parts from reference TRBV5-6 and TRBJ1-1): DAGVTQSPTHLIKTRGQQVTLRCSPKSGHDTVSWYQQALGQGPQFIFQYYEEEERQRGNFPDRFSGHQFPNYSSELNVNALLLGDSALYLCASSLWTEAFFGQGTRLTVV.

This clonotype is large. V usage is TRBV9 and J usage is TRBJ1-1, with 9 bases that match TRBD1. Germline V gene lookup returns CDR1 SGDLS and CDR2 YYNGEE. Trimming took 4 bases from V and 0 from J; bases not matched to a gene: 7. The CDR3 runs 16 residues. CDR3 sequence reads: CASSPGQGTMNTEAFF. DNA of the CDR3: TGTGCCAGCAGCCCAGGACAGGGGACCATGAACACTGAAGCTTTCTTT. The full variable domain, in which reference TRBV9 and TRBJ1-1 provide the parts outside the CDR3, is DSGVTQTPKHLITATGQRVTLRCSPRSGDLSVYWYQQSLDQGLQFLIQYYNGEERAKGNILERFSAQQFPDLHSELNLSSLELGDSALYFCASSPGQGTMNTEAFFGQGTRLTVV.

Details on this clonotype: At one of its ends the junction is not consistent with the germline gene, which may arise from a read error. The chain has TRBV19 and TRBJ1-1, with D possibly matching TRBD1 (5 bases). This CDR3 has 15 amino acids. CDR1 and CDR2 (germline): LNHDA, SQIVND (reference sequence). This CDR3 reads CASESGGLRNTEAVF. CDR3 bases: TGTGCCAGTGAGTCGGGGGGTTTGCGGAACACTGAAGCGGTCTTT.

The chain combines TRBV19 with TRBJ2-2; 10 bases fit TRBD1. This CDR3 comprises 16 residues. Trimming cost V 4 bases and J 4 bases; bases outside gene matches: 6. The V gene's germline CDR1 is LNHDA and CDR2 SQIVND (reference sequence). The CDR3 region is CASSRQGALGTGELFF. DNA for the CDR3: TGTGCCAGTAGTAGACAGGGGGCTTTGGGCACCGGGGAGCTGTTTTTT.

The chain carries TRBV19 and TRBJ2-1; perhaps TRBD1 as D (6 bases). V was shortened by 2 bases and J by 5 bases, with 10 bases between the two germline ends. The germline CDR1 and CDR2 sequences are LNHDA and SQIVND (reference sequence). The CDR3 has 14 residues. The CDR3, as DNA: TGTGCCAGTAGTATAACAGGGTCCCACAATGAGCAGTTCTTC. It is translated as CASSITGSHNEQFF.

This clonotype is medium-sized. This chain connects TRBV9 to TRBJ2-2, with a weak D call TRBD1 (6 bases). The CDR3 has 15 amino acids. Trimming pared 0 bases from V and 4 bases from J, leaving 10 bases between. CDR1 is SGDLS, CDR2 YYNGEE, per germline. This chain's CDR3 is CASSVGDMGTGELFF. CDR3 sequence (DNA): TGTGCCAGCAGCGTAGGGGACATGGGCACCGGGGAGCTGTTTTTT.

By sample fraction, this clonotype is hyperexpanded. The J gene is TRBJ2-1, the V gene TRBV12-3 or TRBV12-4; TRBD2 agrees at 11 bases. Trimming cost V 5 bases and J 4 bases; bases outside gene matches: 4. There are 15 residues in the CDR3. CDR3 in DNA: TGTGCCAGCAGTCAAACTAGCGGGAGTTACAATGAGCAGTTCTTC. This sequence encodes CASSQTSGSYNEQFF.

This clonotype was picked up one time. One end of the junction is discordant with germline, which a read error may explain. CDR3 region: CSATPPSEQSF. In DNA, the CDR3 is TGCAGTGCTACCCCCCCCTCCGAGCAGTCCTTC. The chain employs TRBV20-1 and TRBJ2-7; D unresolved. Per germline, CDR1 DFQATT and CDR2 SNEGSKA (reference sequence). The CDR3 contains 11 residues.

Worth noting for this clonotype: Possible read error: a much larger clone is one base away. V is TRBV2 and J is TRBJ2-7; TRBD2 might be the D (6 bases). CDR3 length: 15 residues. The germline CDR1 and CDR2 sequences are SNHLY and FYNNEI. The CDR3 region has the DNA TGTGCCAGCACAGGACTAACCGGGCTCTCCCACGAGCAGTACTTC. Protein: CASTGLTGLSHEQYF.